The clone carrying this T cell receptor (beta chain) was found a few times. As yet, its antigen is unknown. In TCRdb, the PCR reads were re-called with MiXCR into one record per CDR3 protein. The data contain around 480,000 distinct CDR3 sequences, about a fifth of them seen just once; the ten biggest clones take up roughly 0.81%. These data belong to a study of molecular identifiers for immune sequencing clone quantification. Study-wide findings and caveats: Sizes of clones that are highly expanded could be underestimated (if identical TCR molecules share a barcode). Naive cells had under 1% of molecules in clones above 20 RNA copies, effectors over 99%.

Source material for naive CD8 libraries was about 17,000 to 1,100,000 sorted cells, with 10%, 30% or 50% RNA. Researchers sorted naive CD8 T cells as cells that were CD8+CD4-CCR7+CD45RA+. The CDR3 spans 12 residues. The V end was cut by 1 base, the J end by 8 bases, with 11 bases between. Germline CDR1 is GTSNPN and CDR2 is SVGIG (reference sequence). J is TRBJ1-1 and V is TRBV30, with a tentative D call TRBD1 (5 bases). Material for sequencing was naive CD8+ T cells from blood, with Jurkat cell RNA spiked in. The subset was: FACS-sorted CD8+CD4-CCR7+CD45RA+ naive T cells. The TCR sequence derives from a human donor in good health. Some libraries in this study had Jurkat cell RNA spiked in. The CDR3 region is CAWSADRGEAFF. The CDR3 DNA reads TGTGCCTGGAGTGCCGACCGGGGGGAAGCTTTCTTT.